The 25 T cell receptor beta chains below come from one sample, sequenced in a study of human thymus T cells. Sequencing used immunoSEQ multiplex PCR; TCRdb keeps in-frame clones, though not all of them. The sample shows tens of thousands of clones, around 94% of them seen only once. The sequencing input was blood. All receptors come from a boy less than two years old with a congenital heart defect but otherwise immunologically healthy.

J is TRBJ2-3 and V is TRBV19; TRBD2 agrees at 7 bases. V dropped 6 bases and J dropped 1; count of bases not matched to a gene: 7. The CDR3 length is 15 residues. Germline V gene data show CDR1 as LNHDA and CDR2 as SQIVND (reference sequence). The CDR3 protein is CASSWRETGTDTQYF. The DNA of the CDR3 is TGTGCCAGTAGCTGGCGGGAGACGGGCACAGATACGCAGTATTTT.

The V and J genes are TRBV4-1 and TRBJ2-7; 11 bases map to TRBD2. The V and J ends lost 3 bases and 1 base, in that order; junction bases with no gene match: 2. CDR1 is MGHRA, CDR2 YSYEKL, per germline. The CDR3 covers 15 residues. The CDR3 region has the DNA TGCGCCAGCAGCCAGACTAGCGGGGCATCCTACGAGCAGTACTTC. Protein: CASSQTSGASYEQYF.

The CDR3 reads CAWRSGGLRTDTQYF. CDR3 nucleotide sequence: TGTGCCTGGAGGAGCGGGGGGCTTCGCACAGATACGCAGTATTTT. The J gene is TRBJ2-3, the V gene TRBV30; TRBD2 aligns across 9 bases. This CDR3 has 15 residues. Germline loops: CDR1 GTSNPN, CDR2 SVGIG (reference sequence). J gave up 1 base and V 3 bases, and 5 bases lay outside the gene matches.

In this sample, this clone turned up once. This chain links TRBV10-3 with TRBJ2-5; no clear D gene. V lost 3 bases and J lost 3, with 2 bases in between. The CDR3 runs to 11 residues. Germline-derived CDR1 and CDR2 are ENHRY and SYGVKD. This CDR3 reads CAISEKETQYF. In DNA form, the CDR3 reads TGTGCCATCAGTGAAAAAGAGACCCAGTACTTC.

This sequence joins TRBV25-1 and TRBJ2-1; 11 bases are a match to TRBD2. The CDR3 extends over 17 amino acids. The V gene's germline CDR1 is MGHDK and CDR2 SYGVNS. Trimming at V came to 6 bases and at J to 6 bases, leaving 13 bases not matched to a gene. The CDR3 DNA is TGTGCCAGCAGCGGGCTAGCGGGAGGTAGGGGGAGCAATGAGCAGTTCTTC. Its protein is CASSGLAGGRGSNEQFF.

The V gene is TRBV28, the J gene TRBJ2-7, with D possibly being TRBD1 (5 bases). The CDR3 runs 15 residues. CDR1 is MDHEN and CDR2 is SYDVKM in the germline V gene. V lost 2 bases and J 2 bases, leaving 13 bases between the germline ends. DNA of the CDR3: TGTGCCAGCAGTTTACGACAGCCCTCCACCTACGAGCAGTACTTC. Protein sequence: CASSLRQPSTYEQYF.

V and J are TRBV27 and TRBJ2-7; TRBD1 agrees at 9 bases. Germline CDR1 reads MNHEY; CDR2 reads SMNVEV (reference sequence). This CDR3 comprises 13 residues. Trimming cost V 6 bases and J 6 bases; bases outside gene matches: 6. CDR3 residues: CASRGQGLGEQYF. CDR3 DNA sequence: TGTGCCAGCAGAGGACAGGGGTTGGGCGAGCAGTACTTC.

As regards this clone: It is likely a read error, because the conserved phenylalanine at the end of the CDR3 is missing. The DNA is left out, because the CDR3 cannot be placed on it with certainty; the CDR3 is given as TCRdb lists it. J is TRBJ2-3 and V is TRBV18; the table assigns TRBD2, which was not confirmed against the DNA. The CDR3 is 15 residues long, counting both termini. CDR1 is KGHSH and CDR2 is LQKENI in the germline V gene. CDR3 in amino acids: CASSFYDRGGRSMYL.

The V call is TRBV9, the J call TRBJ2-1; D tentatively reads TRBD1 or TRBD2 (5 bases each). The CDR3 covers 15 residues. CDR1 and CDR2 (germline): SGDLS, YYNGEE. V was trimmed by 0 bases and J by 3 bases, leaving 10 bases between them. The CDR3 loop reads CASSVGAGSYNEQFF. For the CDR3, the DNA is TGTGCCAGCAGCGTAGGGGCAGGGAGCTACAATGAGCAGTTCTTC.

The CDR3 spells CASSRGLAVSTDTQYF. In nucleotides, the CDR3 is TGTGCCAGCAGTAGGGGACTAGCGGTTAGCACAGATACGCAGTATTTT. The chain is built from TRBV28 and TRBJ2-3; TRBD2 aligns across 11 bases. The CDR3 runs 16 residues. The germline V gene encodes CDR1 MDHEN and CDR2 SYDVKM. The V gene end was trimmed by 5 bases and the J gene end by 0 bases; junction bases not matched to a gene: 4.

Here the CDR3 DNA reads TGTGCCAGCAGCTGGCGACTAGCGGGAGGCTACAATGAGCAGTTCTTC. It encodes CASSWRLAGGYNEQFF. The V gene is TRBV11-2, the J gene TRBJ2-1; 13 bases map to TRBD2. With V trimmed by 4 bases and J by 3 bases, 3 bases remained unmatched. The CDR3 runs 16 residues. The germline V gene encodes CDR1 SGHAT and CDR2 FQNNGV.

The chain joins TRBV18 to TRBJ2-7; D possibly corresponds to TRBD2 (5 bases). Trimming pared 2 bases from V and 1 base from J, leaving 21 bases between. From germline, CDR1 is KGHSH and CDR2 LQKENI. CDR3 length: 18 amino acids. CDR3 amino acids: CASSPFNVWGTGSYEQYF. CDR3 bases: TGTGCCAGCTCACCATTTAACGTGTGGGGTACGGGATCCTACGAGCAGTACTTC. The full variable domain, its missing parts supplied by reference TRBV18 and TRBJ2-7, is NAGVMQNPRHLVRRRGQEARLRCSPMKGHSHVYWYRQLPEEGLKFMVYLQKENIIDESGMPKERFSAEFPKEGPSILRIQQVVRGDSAAYFCASSPFNVWGTGSYEQYFGPGTRLTVT.

The chain has TRBV7-8 and TRBJ1-5; the match to TRBD1 covers 7 bases. Per germline, CDR1 SGHVS and CDR2 FQNEAQ. Trimming at V came to 0 bases and at J to 3 bases, leaving 5 bases not matched to a gene. The CDR3 runs to 16 residues. DNA for the CDR3: TGTGCCAGCAGCTTAGCAGGGGGCTTGGTCAATCAGCCCCAGCATTTT. Its protein is CASSLAGGLVNQPQHF.

This rearrangement joins TRBV28 to TRBJ2-7; D unclear. This CDR3 comprises 18 residues. Per germline, CDR1 MDHEN and CDR2 SYDVKM. Trimming took 4 bases from V and 0 from J, leaving 22 bases between them. This chain's CDR3 is CASSSYNPKQRSSYEQYF. The CDR3 bases are TGTGCCAGCAGTTCATACAATCCGAAACAGCGCAGCTCCTACGAGCAGTACTTC.

This chain joins TRBV28 and TRBJ2-1; 8 nucleotides align to TRBD1. CDR1 MDHEN and CDR2 SYDVKM come from the germline V gene. Trimming cost V 5 bases and J 3 bases; bases outside gene matches: 0. The CDR3 has 13 amino acids. For the CDR3, the DNA is TGTGCCAGCAGTGGGACAGGCTACAATGAGCAGTTCTTC. Its translation: CASSGTGYNEQFF.

The chain is built from TRBV6-6 and TRBJ2-7; 7 nucleotides line up with TRBD1. J gave up 8 bases and V 4 bases, and 8 bases lay outside the gene matches. Germline V lookup: CDR1 MNHNY, CDR2 SVGAGI (reference sequence). The CDR3 extends over 13 amino acids. Here the CDR3 DNA reads TGTGCCAGCAGTTTCCTCGAGACAGGGCAGCAGTACTTC. This gives the protein CASSFLETGQQYF.

As concerns this clone: One junction end disagrees with the germline gene, perhaps due to a read error. This chain connects TRBV6-5 to TRBJ1-3, with D perhaps TRBD1 (6 bases). The germline V gene encodes CDR1 MNHEY and CDR2 SVGAGI. The CDR3 has 15 amino acids. DNA of the CDR3: TGTGCCAGCTCCCGGAGGGGGGCCCGCGGAAGCACCATATATTTT. This gives the protein CASSRRGARGSTIYF.

The J gene is TRBJ2-7, the V gene TRBV6-5; D unresolved. Germline lookup yields CDR1 MNHEY and CDR2 SVGAGI. The ends were cut back, 8 bases at V and 2 bases at J, with 10 bases in the middle. The CDR3 covers 12 residues. CDR3 DNA sequence: TGTGCCAGCGGAAATTTTGCCTACGAGCAGTACTTC. Translation: CASGNFAYEQYF.

The J gene is TRBJ1-2, the V gene TRBV5-1; D gene ambiguous. This CDR3 spans 13 amino acids. The V gene's germline CDR1 is SGHRS and CDR2 YFSETQ. The V gene lost 0 bases and the J gene lost 4 bases, with 7 bases spanning the gap. The CDR3 loop reads CASSLGVGYGYTF. The CDR3 DNA reads as TGCGCCAGCAGCTTGGGAGTCGGCTATGGCTACACCTTC. The whole variable domain, remainder taken from reference TRBV5-1 and TRBJ1-2, is KAGVTQTPRYLIKTRGQQVTLSCSPISGHRSVSWYQQTPGQGLQFLFEYFSETQRNKGNFPGRFSGRQFSNSRSEMNVSTLELGDSALYLCASSLGVGYGYTFGSGTRLTVV.

The chain couples TRBV9 to TRBJ2-3; 10 nucleotides match TRBD2. The CDR3 covers 15 residues. The V gene end was trimmed by 3 bases and the J gene end by 1 base; junction bases not matched to a gene: 2. Germline V gene sequence: CDR1 SGDLS, CDR2 YYNGEE. CDR3 in amino acids: CASSGLAGGTDTQYF. For the CDR3, the DNA is TGTGCCAGCAGCGGGCTAGCGGGGGGCACAGATACGCAGTATTTT.

The chain employs TRBV27 and TRBJ2-7; 8 bases align to TRBD2. J lost 4 bases, V lost 2 bases, and 4 bases had no gene match. CDR3 length: 14 amino acids. CDR1 and CDR2 from the germline V gene are MNHEY and SMNVEV (reference sequence). This CDR3 is CASSLAGGLYEQYF. CDR3 coding DNA: TGTGCCAGCAGTTTAGCGGGAGGTCTGTACGAGCAGTACTTC.

The CDR3 DNA reads as TGCGCCAGCAGCCAAGAAAGTTTACCTAGCCCGCTTGTGACCCAGTACTTC. This encodes CASSQESLPSPLVTQYF. The genes are TRBV4-1 and TRBJ2-5; a possible D gene is TRBD2 (5 bases). Trimming took 0 bases from V and 7 from J, leaving 21 bases between them. The CDR3 extends over 17 amino acids. From germline, CDR1 is MGHRA and CDR2 YSYEKL.

The chain couples TRBV9 to TRBJ2-6; D unclear. V was trimmed by 0 bases and J by 0 bases, leaving 10 bases between them. CDR3 length: 17 residues. The germline gives CDR1 SGDLS, CDR2 YYNGEE. Written as DNA, the CDR3 is TGTGCCAGCAGCGTAGAGGCGTTCCACTCTGGGGCCAACGTCCTGACTTTC. This translates into CASSVEAFHSGANVLTF.

The chain recombines TRBV5-6 with TRBJ2-7; no definite D call. Germline assignment: CDR1 SGHDT and CDR2 YYEEEE. V was pared by 1 base and J by 1 base, with 18 bases between. The CDR3 is 17 residues long. This CDR3 is CASSLRRSAEWSYEQYF. CDR3 nucleotide sequence: TGTGCCAGCAGCTTGCGTCGAAGCGCGGAATGGTCCTACGAGCAGTACTTC.

The J gene is TRBJ2-2, the V gene TRBV28; 8 bases agree with TRBD1. The CDR3 extends over 14 amino acids. V gave up 7 bases and J gave up 1 base; unmatched junction bases: 2. Germline V gene data show CDR1 as MDHEN and CDR2 as SYDVKM. DNA of the CDR3: TGTGCCAGCATCGGGACAGGGAACACCGGGGAGCTGTTTTTT. Amino acids: CASIGTGNTGELFF.